A selection of T cell receptor beta chains follows, all from one sample in a study of CDR3 diversity in severe acne. Each CDR3 protein is one row after TCRdb ran MiXCR on the PCR reads. The table records over 70,000 distinct CDR3 sequences, around 49% of them present only once. The material sequenced was blood. These TCRs come from a male donor in good health, without acne. Both conserved end residues are part of each CDR3. Fields, in order: D gene, J gene, clone size, V gene, CDR3 DNA, CDR3 protein. The D gene is left open where the match is weak. Only some rows state a clone size, as once, few, many or a class for expanded clones.

>TRBD2|TRBJ2-7|.|TRBV6-6
TGTGCCAGCAGTGAGGGGACTAGCGGGAGCTACGAGCAGTACTTC
CASSEGTSGSYEQYF
>.|TRBJ2-3|once|TRBV19
TGTGCCAGTAGTATCGGTGGGACGACGGATACGCAGTATTTT
CASSIGGTTDTQYF
>.|TRBJ2-3|few|TRBV25-1
TGTGCCAGCAGTGTTGGGGGGCAGGGGACAGATACGCAGTATTTT
CASSVGGQGTDTQYF
>.|TRBJ2-7|.|TRBV7-8
TGTGCCAGCTCGGACTTTAACGAGCAGTACTTC
CASSDFNEQYF
>TRBD2|TRBJ2-3|.|TRBV2
TGTGCCAGCAGTGGAGGGAGGGGCACAGATACGCAGTATTTT
CASSGGRGTDTQYF
>.|TRBJ1-1|.|TRBV7-9
TGTGCCAGCAGTAAAGCGGGAGGGATAGTAACTGAAGCTTTCTTT
CASSKAGGIVTEAFF
>.|TRBJ2-5|many|TRBV5-5
TGTGCCAGCAGCCCGGTGACTGTCCTGGAGACCCAGTACTTC
CASSPVTVLETQYF
>.|TRBJ1-2|many|TRBV9
TGTGCCAGCAGCGTAGACGGGGTAACAAACTATGGCTACACCTTC
CASSVDGVTNYGYTF
>TRBD1|TRBJ1-1|.|TRBV6-5
TGTGCCAGCAGCCACAACCCGGGACAGGGGGGGAACACTGAAGCTTTCTTT
CASSHNPGQGGNTEAFF
>TRBD1|TRBJ2-3|.|TRBV10-3
TGTGCCATCAGTGAGTCAGGGACAGGGGCCGATACGCAGTATTTT
CAISESGTGADTQYF
>TRBD1|TRBJ2-7|.|TRBV10-2
TGCGCCAGCCTTAGGGACAGGTCCAATTGCGAGCAGTACTTC
CASLRDRSNCEQYF
>TRBD2|TRBJ2-3|.|TRBV20-1
TGCAGCTTGATCATTTCTAGCGGGAGCACAGATACGCAGTATTTT
CSLIISSGSTDTQYF
>.|TRBJ2-7|.|TRBV15
TGTGCCACCAGCAGCCCCGGGACCATCTCCGAGCAGTACTTC
CATSSPGTISEQYF
>.|TRBJ1-1|medium-sized|TRBV7-2
TGTGCCAGCAGTTCCGACAGGATGAACACTGAAGCTTTCTTT
CASSSDRMNTEAFF
>TRBD1|TRBJ2-3|many|TRBV7-9
TGTGCCAGCAGCTTATTGGGACAGGGGGCGGCGCAGTATTTT
CASSLLGQGAAQYF
>.|TRBJ1-1|few|TRBV20-1
TGCAGTGCTAGAGATGGGGGGGGAACTGAAGCTTTCTTT
CSARDGGGTEAFF
>TRBD2|TRBJ2-1|many|TRBV27
TGTGCCAGCAGTGTGGGACTAGCGGGAAACTACAATGAGCAGTTCTTC
CASSVGLAGNYNEQFF
>.|TRBJ1-2|.|TRBV7-2
TGTGCCAGCAGCCTGAACGGGGCAGAACTGTTCGGCTACACCTTC
CASSLNGAELFGYTF
>TRBD2|TRBJ2-2|.|TRBV20-1
TGCAGTGCCGGGACTAGCGGGGAGCTGTTTTTT
CSAGTSGELFF
>TRBD2|TRBJ2-7|few|TRBV7-9
TGTGCCAGCTCACGGGGACTATGCTCCTACGAGCAGTACTTC
CASSRGLCSYEQYF
>TRBD1|TRBJ2-2|.|TRBV20-1
TGCAGTGCTAGACGGGGACAGGGTTCCACCGGGGAGCTGTTTTTT
CSARRGQGSTGELFF
>TRBD2|TRBJ2-1|.|TRBV20-1
TGCAGTGCTAGTAGGGCTAGCGGGTTATACAATGAGCAGTTCTTC
CSASRASGLYNEQFF
>.|TRBJ2-5|once|TRBV24-1
TGTGCCACCAGTGATTCTACGACTGGTGCGAGGACCCAGTACTTC
CATSDSTTGARTQYF
>.|TRBJ2-2|.|TRBV2
TGTGCCAGCAGTGAAAGCAGGAAGGACTCCGGGGAGCTGTTTTTT
CASSESRKDSGELFF
>.|TRBJ1-1|.|TRBV2
TGTGCCATATCAATCAGAAGGGGCACTGAAGCTTTCTTT
CAISIRRGTEAFF
>.|TRBJ2-2|.|TRBV5-6
TGTGCCAGCAGCTCCTCTACATACACCGGGGAGCTGTTTTTT
CASSSSTYTGELFF
>.|TRBJ1-1|.|TRBV7-3
TGTGCCAGCAGCTTCGCGGGGGCAGGGACTGAAGCTTTCTTT
CASSFAGAGTEAFF
>TRBD1|TRBJ1-6|medium-sized|TRBV20-1
TGCAGTTCGACAGGGTTTAATTCACCCCTCCACTTT
CSSTGFNSPLHF
>.|TRBJ2-1|many|TRBV7-9
TGTGCCAGCAGGATGCGGGGCAATGAGAAGAATGAGCAGTTCTTC
CASRMRGNEKNEQFF
>.|TRBJ1-4|.|TRBV14
TGTGCCAGCAGCCCACAAAGTTTTGCAGCTGGGGAAAAACTGTTTTTT
CASSPQSFAAGEKLFF
>.|TRBJ1-1|many|TRBV2
TGTGCCAGCAGTGAAAAGGCCAGTCTGAACACTGAAGCTTTCTTT
CASSEKASLNTEAFF
>.|TRBJ2-5|.|TRBV24-1
TGTGCCACCAATGACTCAAAGACCCCGACCCAGTACTTC
CATNDSKTPTQYF
>.|TRBJ2-7|few|TRBV7-9
TGTGCCAGCACACCCACCCACTACGAGCAGTACTTC
CASTPTHYEQYF
>.|TRBJ1-5|.|TRBV10-3
TGTGCCATCAGTGGGGGAGATTTTCAGCCCCAGCATTTT
CAISGGDFQPQHF
>TRBD2|TRBJ2-7|many|TRBV12-3/TRBV12-4
TGTGCCAGCAGTCTCTGGACTAGCGGGGCCCCCTACGAGCAGTACTTC
CASSLWTSGAPYEQYF
>.|TRBJ1-4|.|TRBV5-8
TGTGCCAGCAGCCGGGGCAGGGGCTCCAATGAAAAACTGTTTTTT
CASSRGRGSNEKLFF
>.|TRBJ1-3|.|TRBV10-3
TGTGCCATCAGTGCCGGGACCTTCTCTGGAAACACCATATATTTT
CAISAGTFSGNTIYF
>.|TRBJ1-3|.|TRBV9
TGTGCCAGTAGCGTAGCAGGGGCTGGAAACACCATATATTTT
CASSVAGAGNTIYF
>TRBD1|TRBJ1-2|few|TRBV20-1
TGCAGTGCGGAAGCCGGGACAGGGCTTGGTGGCTACACCTTC
CSAEAGTGLGGYTF
>.|TRBJ1-1|.|TRBV12-3/TRBV12-4
TGTGCCAGCAGTTTATGGCGGGACATGAACACTGAAGCTTTCTTT
CASSLWRDMNTEAFF
>TRBD1|TRBJ1-2|.|TRBV19
TGTGCCAGTAGTCCGACAGGGAGCAACTATGGCTACACCTTC
CASSPTGSNYGYTF
>TRBD2|TRBJ2-1|medium-sized|TRBV10-3
TGTGCCATCAGTGAATCCCGGACTAGCGGGAGAGGCAATGAGCAGTTCTTC
CAISESRTSGRGNEQFF
>.|TRBJ2-5|.|TRBV19
TGTGCCAGTTGCCTACTGATTGGAGAGACCCAGTACTTC
CASCLLIGETQYF
>TRBD1|TRBJ1-2|.|TRBV19
TGTGCCAGTAGTAGCCGGGACAGGGATGGCTACACCTTC
CASSSRDRDGYTF
>.|TRBJ1-4|many|TRBV6-6
TGTGCCAGCAGACTCCCACAGGGATTAAATGAAAAACTGTTTTTT
CASRLPQGLNEKLFF
>TRBD2|TRBJ2-1|.|TRBV2
TGTGCCAGCAGCCGGAATGAGGGACTAGCGGGACCATACAATGAGCAGTTCTTC
CASSRNEGLAGPYNEQFF
>TRBD1|TRBJ2-7|.|TRBV5-1
TGCGCCAGCGCTGGACAGGGTCAGGGTACATACGAGCAGTACTTC
CASAGQGQGTYEQYF
>TRBD1|TRBJ1-6|.|TRBV7-3
TGTGCCAGCAGCCGTGGGGACAGGGGGAATAATTCACCCCTCCACTTT
CASSRGDRGNNSPLHF
>TRBD2|TRBJ2-7|once|TRBV20-1
TGCAGTGCTCGGTCCGTAAGCGGGAAACCCTACGAGCAGTACTTC
CSARSVSGKPYEQYF
>.|TRBJ1-2|.|TRBV19
TGTGCCAGTCACTTTGGACGGATTAACTATGGCTACACCTTC
CASHFGRINYGYTF